This TCR beta chain came from a study of T cell changes during pregnancy in multiple sclerosis. The junction had 3 bases not matched to a gene; V was cut back by 6 bases and J by 4 bases. The germline CDR1 and CDR2 sequences are SGHDN and FVKESK. CDR3 length equals 14 residues. Profiled with immunoSEQ multiplex PCR; TCRdb holds only in-frame clones, not every one. This sample has approximately 70,000 clones, with about nine tenths found just once. This TCR came from a female donor in good health, enrolled as a control in a pregnancy study. The material sequenced was peripheral blood, taken in the third trimester of pregnancy. The rearrangement uses TRBV14 and TRBJ2-2, with 9 bases fitting TRBD1. The CDR3 is CASRGQGPTGELFF. The CDR3 nucleotides are TGTGCCAGCAGAGGACAGGGGCCCACCGGGGAGCTGTTTTTT.